These T cell receptor beta chains were read from a single sample in a study of persistence of HIV-infected CD4 T cells. Some clones are missing from TCRdb's copy, which holds only in-frame ones; the method was immunoSEQ multiplex PCR. The sample lists around 35,000 clones, 80% to 85% occurring once. For these TCRs, the target antigens are not known. Here the sequenced sample was cultured CD4+ T cells from PBMCs, taken from a patient who received antiretroviral therapy. These receptors all come from an adult with HIV. The donor label of this sample is uncertain. Both conserved end residues are part of each CDR3. D genes are given only for firm matches. Size is stated for part of the rows, as once, few or many counts, or as a class when the clone is expanded.

size: -
D: -
V: TRBV25-1
J: TRBJ1-1
CDR3: CASSELRGATEAFF
DNA: TGTGCCAGCAGTGAATTACGAGGGGCCACTGAAGCTTTCTTT

size: few
D: TRBD2
V: TRBV18
J: TRBJ2-4
CDR3: CASSPRTSGGAQVIQYF
DNA: TGTGCCAGCTCACCCAGGACTAGCGGGGGGGCCCAGGTCATTCAGTACTTC

size: -
D: -
V: TRBV5-4
J: TRBJ1-2
CDR3: CASSSGGALANYGYTF
DNA: TGTGCCAGCAGTTCGGGGGGGGCGTTAGCTAACTATGGCTACACCTTC

size: -
D: TRBD1
V: TRBV5-1
J: TRBJ1-2
CDR3: CASGQEYGYTF
DNA: TGCGCCTCGGGACAGGAGTATGGCTACACCTTC

size: once
D: TRBD1
V: TRBV5-4
J: TRBJ2-6
CDR3: CASSLPGGHVTGANVLTF
DNA: TGTGCCAGCAGCTTGCCAGGGGGCCATGTAACTGGGGCCAACGTCCTGACTTTC

size: -
D: TRBD1
V: TRBV9
J: TRBJ1-2
CDR3: CASSVALGRTGDGYTF
DNA: TGTGCCAGCAGCGTAGCTTTGGGGAGGACAGGGGACGGCTACACCTTC

size: -
D: TRBD1
V: TRBV27
J: TRBJ1-2
CDR3: CASSFGSAGGYGYTF
DNA: TGTGCCAGCAGTTTTGGGTCGGCAGGGGGGTATGGCTACACCTTC

size: few
D: TRBD2
V: TRBV9
J: TRBJ2-5
CDR3: CASTLSASGRGAIETQYF
DNA: TGTGCCAGCACCCTGTCTGCTAGCGGGCGGGGGGCGATAGAGACCCAGTACTTC

size: -
D: -
V: TRBV14
J: TRBJ1-1
CDR3: CASSLARTVNTEAFF
DNA: TGTGCCAGCAGCCTTGCCCGGACGGTGAACACTGAAGCTTTCTTT

size: -
D: TRBD1
V: TRBV19
J: TRBJ1-1
CDR3: CASSFAGQGVGTEAFF
DNA: TGTGCCAGTAGTTTCGCGGGACAGGGGGTAGGGACTGAAGCTTTCTTT

size: once
D: TRBD1
V: TRBV7-2
J: TRBJ1-5
CDR3: CASSLGTGLNQPQHF
DNA: TGTGCCAGCAGCTTAGGGACAGGGCTCAATCAGCCCCAGCATTTT

size: -
D: -
V: TRBV12-3/TRBV12-4
J: TRBJ1-1
CDR3: CASSFRRDTEAFF
DNA: TGTGCCAGCAGTTTTCGGCGGGACACTGAAGCTTTCTTT

size: -
D: -
V: TRBV6-2/TRBV6-3
J: TRBJ1-1
CDR3: CASSYSAGGLKAFF
DNA: TGTGCCAGCAGTTACTCGGCTGGGGGCCTGAAAGCTTTCTTT

size: -
D: TRBD1
V: TRBV10-3
J: TRBJ1-1
CDR3: CAISGQGNTEAFF
DNA: TGTGCCATCAGTGGACAGGGGAACACTGAAGCTTTCTTT

size: -
D: TRBD2
V: TRBV5-1
J: TRBJ2-1
CDR3: CASSLGLSGGTYNEQFF
DNA: TGCGCCAGCAGCTTGGGGCTTAGCGGGGGTACCTACAATGAGCAGTTCTTC

size: -
D: -
V: TRBV5-8
J: TRBJ2-1
CDR3: CASSWDGGGPYNEQFF
DNA: TGTGCCAGCAGTTGGGACGGTGGGGGTCCTTACAATGAGCAGTTCTTC

size: few
D: TRBD1
V: TRBV28
J: TRBJ1-2
CDR3: CASWKSGTGYGYTF
DNA: TGTGCCAGTTGGAAGAGTGGGACAGGCTATGGCTACACCTTC

size: -
D: -
V: TRBV5-1
J: TRBJ1-6
CDR3: CASSSTTGSSYNSPLHF
DNA: TGCGCCAGCAGCTCGACAACAGGGTCCTCCTATAATTCACCCCTCCACTTT

size: -
D: TRBD1
V: TRBV19
J: TRBJ1-1
CDR3: CASSGSRDRGEAFF
DNA: TGTGCCAGTAGTGGTAGCCGGGACAGGGGTGAAGCTTTCTTT

size: -
D: -
V: TRBV7-9
J: TRBJ2-2
CDR3: CASSLGGLAGELFF
DNA: TGTGCCAGCAGCTTAGGAGGTCTTGCCGGGGAGCTGTTTTTT

size: -
D: -
V: TRBV9
J: TRBJ1-3
CDR3: CASKSKGAGNTIYF
DNA: TGTGCCAGCAAAAGTAAGGGGGCTGGAAACACCATATATTTT

size: few
D: -
V: TRBV4-2
J: TRBJ1-1
CDR3: CASSQAVRVDGNTEAFF
DNA: TGTGCCAGCAGCCAAGCTGTAAGGGTAGATGGGAACACTGAAGCTTTCTTT

size: few
D: TRBD1
V: TRBV7-9
J: TRBJ1-2
CDR3: CASSLATGEDGYTF
DNA: TGTGCCAGCAGCTTAGCGACAGGGGAGGATGGCTACACCTTC

size: few
D: -
V: TRBV11-3
J: TRBJ2-2
CDR3: CASSPHRDTGELFF
DNA: TGTGCCAGCAGCCCACACAGGGACACCGGGGAGCTGTTTTTT

size: -
D: -
V: TRBV5-1
J: TRBJ2-1
CDR3: CASSLFLGQHNEQFF
DNA: TGCGCCAGCAGCCTATTTTTAGGACAGCACAATGAGCAGTTCTTC

size: -
D: TRBD1
V: TRBV6-5
J: TRBJ1-5
CDR3: CASSRGTGGNQPQHF
DNA: TGTGCCAGCAGCCGAGGGACAGGGGGCAATCAGCCCCAGCATTTT

size: few
D: -
V: TRBV11-1
J: TRBJ1-2
CDR3: CASSPAGVRGYTF
DNA: TGTGCCAGCAGCCCAGCGGGAGTGAGGGGCTACACCTTC

size: -
D: TRBD1
V: TRBV7-8
J: TRBJ1-2
CDR3: CASSQTGYGYTF
DNA: TGTGCCAGCAGCCAGACAGGGTATGGCTACACCTTC

size: once
D: -
V: TRBV28
J: TRBJ2-1
CDR3: CASSPGRGEQFF
DNA: TGTGCCAGCAGTCCAGGACGGGGTGAGCAGTTCTTC

size: -
D: -
V: TRBV12-3/TRBV12-4
J: TRBJ2-7
CDR3: CASSLRGPYEQYF
DNA: TGTGCCAGCAGTTTAAGAGGGCCCTACGAGCAGTACTTC

size: once
D: -
V: TRBV2
J: TRBJ2-3
CDR3: CASSPGRGEYTQYF
DNA: TGTGCCAGCAGTCCGGGCCGAGGGGAATATACGCAGTATTTT

size: -
D: -
V: TRBV6-5
J: TRBJ2-6
CDR3: CASSFGRDSGANVLTF
DNA: TGTGCCAGCAGTTTTGGGCGGGACTCTGGGGCCAACGTCCTGACTTTC

size: -
D: -
V: TRBV9
J: TRBJ2-7
CDR3: CASSVEVYPYEQYF
DNA: TGTGCCAGCAGCGTAGAGGTGTATCCCTACGAGCAGTACTTC

size: -
D: TRBD1
V: TRBV4-1
J: TRBJ2-7
CDR3: CASSQQSGGAGGIQYF
DNA: TGCGCCAGCAGCCAACAATCAGGGGGAGCCGGTGGGATACAGTACTTC

size: -
D: -
V: TRBV5-8
J: TRBJ1-1
CDR3: CASSPWGGMNTEAFF
DNA: TGTGCCAGCAGCCCTTGGGGCGGAATGAACACTGAAGCTTTCTTT

size: -
D: -
V: TRBV6-5
J: TRBJ1-2
CDR3: CASSLGPGNGYTF
DNA: TGTGCCAGCAGCCTCGGGCCAGGGAATGGCTACACCTTC

size: -
D: TRBD1
V: TRBV14
J: TRBJ1-3
CDR3: CASSHDRVDTIYF
DNA: TGTGCCAGCAGCCACGACAGGGTTGACACCATATATTTT

size: -
D: -
V: TRBV6-5
J: TRBJ1-3
CDR3: CASSYSSGQSRNTIYF
DNA: TGTGCCAGCAGTTACTCGTCGGGACAATCGAGAAACACCATATATTTT

size: few
D: -
V: TRBV29-1
J: TRBJ1-1
CDR3: CSVVPVTGSNTEAFF
DNA: TGCAGCGTTGTCCCCGTGACAGGTTCGAACACTGAAGCTTTCTTT

size: once
D: -
V: TRBV5-1
J: TRBJ1-1
CDR3: CASSLAQNGNTEAFF
DNA: TGCGCCAGCAGCTTGGCTCAAAACGGGAACACTGAAGCTTTCTTT

size: few
D: -
V: TRBV5-8
J: TRBJ1-5
CDR3: CASSFRDQPQHF
DNA: TGTGCCAGCAGCTTCCGGGATCAGCCCCAGCATTTT

size: -
D: -
V: TRBV2
J: TRBJ1-3
CDR3: CASSDKSRGGNTIYF
DNA: TGTGCCAGCAGTGATAAGAGCCGTGGGGGAAACACCATATATTTT

size: once
D: -
V: TRBV10-3
J: TRBJ1-5
CDR3: CAISEGNQPQHF
DNA: TGTGCCATCAGTGAGGGCAATCAGCCCCAGCATTTT

size: -
D: -
V: TRBV9
J: TRBJ1-2
CDR3: CASSVAGANYGYTF
DNA: TGTGCCAGCAGCGTAGCAGGCGCAAACTATGGCTACACCTTC

size: -
D: -
V: TRBV5-5
J: TRBJ2-1
CDR3: CASSLGAFAYNEQFF
DNA: TGTGCCAGCAGCTTGGGGGCATTCGCCTACAATGAGCAGTTCTTC

size: -
D: -
V: TRBV4-1
J: TRBJ2-1
CDR3: CASSQGSSYNEQFF
DNA: TGCGCCAGCAGCCAGGGGAGCTCCTACAATGAGCAGTTCTTC

size: -
D: -
V: TRBV5-1
J: TRBJ1-1
CDR3: CASSANAGNTEAFF
DNA: TGCGCCAGCAGCGCGAATGCTGGGAACACTGAAGCTTTCTTT

size: -
D: TRBD1
V: TRBV6-5
J: TRBJ1-2
CDR3: CASRYTGGGYGYTF
DNA: TGTGCCAGCAGGTATACAGGGGGCGGCTATGGCTACACCTTC

size: -
D: TRBD1
V: TRBV7-2
J: TRBJ1-2
CDR3: CASSTHGTVFGYTF
DNA: TGTGCCAGCAGCACCCACGGGACAGTCTTTGGCTACACCTTC